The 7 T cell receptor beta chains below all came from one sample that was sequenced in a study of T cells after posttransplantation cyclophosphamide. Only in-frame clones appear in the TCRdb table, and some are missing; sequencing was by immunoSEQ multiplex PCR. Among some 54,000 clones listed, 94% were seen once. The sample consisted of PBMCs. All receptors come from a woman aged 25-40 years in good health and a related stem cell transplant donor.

CDR3 in DNA: TGTGCCAGCAGTGACGGGCGAGCAGGGAATGAAAAACTGTTTTTT. Translation gives CASSDGRAGNEKLFF. The chain is built from TRBV2 and TRBJ1-4; D may be TRBD1 (5 bases). V was shortened by 3 bases and J by 5 bases, with 13 bases between the two germline ends. CDR3 length: 15 amino acids. Germline V gives CDR1 SNHLY, CDR2 FYNNEI.

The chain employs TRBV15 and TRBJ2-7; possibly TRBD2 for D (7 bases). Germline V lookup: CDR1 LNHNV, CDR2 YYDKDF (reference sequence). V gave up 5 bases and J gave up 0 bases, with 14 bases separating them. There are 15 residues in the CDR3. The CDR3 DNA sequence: TGTGCCACCAGCTTGTACAGGGAGGGCTCCTACGAGCAGTACTTC. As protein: CATSLYREGSYEQYF.

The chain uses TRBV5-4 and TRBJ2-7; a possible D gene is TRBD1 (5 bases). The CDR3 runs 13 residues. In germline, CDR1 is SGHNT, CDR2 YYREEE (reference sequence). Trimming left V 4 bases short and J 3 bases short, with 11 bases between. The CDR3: CASSAGYGYEQYF. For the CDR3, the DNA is TGTGCCAGCAGCGCAGGGTATGGCTACGAGCAGTACTTC. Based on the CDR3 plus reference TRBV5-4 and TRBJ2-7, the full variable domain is ETGVTQSPTHLIKTRGQQVTLRCSSQSGHNTVSWYQQALGQGPQFIFQYYREEENGRGNFPPRFSGLQFPNYSSELNVNALELDDSALYLCASSAGYGYEQYFGPGTRLTVT.

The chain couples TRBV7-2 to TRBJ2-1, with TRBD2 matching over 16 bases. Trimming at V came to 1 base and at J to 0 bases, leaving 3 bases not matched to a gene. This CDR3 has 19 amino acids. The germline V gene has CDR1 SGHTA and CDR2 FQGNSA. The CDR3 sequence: CASSLVGLAGGSSYNEQFF. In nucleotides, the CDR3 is TGTGCCAGCAGCTTAGTGGGACTAGCGGGGGGGAGCTCCTACAATGAGCAGTTCTTC.

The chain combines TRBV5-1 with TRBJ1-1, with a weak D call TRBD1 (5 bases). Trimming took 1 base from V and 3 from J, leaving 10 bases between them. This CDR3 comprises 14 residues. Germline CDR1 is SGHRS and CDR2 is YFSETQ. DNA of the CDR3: TGCGCCAGCAGCTTGAGACAGACTCACACTGAAGCTTTCTTT. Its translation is CASSLRQTHTEAFF. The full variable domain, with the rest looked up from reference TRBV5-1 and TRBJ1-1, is KAGVTQTPRYLIKTRGQQVTLSCSPISGHRSVSWYQQTPGQGLQFLFEYFSETQRNKGNFPGRFSGRQFSNSRSEMNVSTLELGDSALYLCASSLRQTHTEAFFGQGTRLTVV.

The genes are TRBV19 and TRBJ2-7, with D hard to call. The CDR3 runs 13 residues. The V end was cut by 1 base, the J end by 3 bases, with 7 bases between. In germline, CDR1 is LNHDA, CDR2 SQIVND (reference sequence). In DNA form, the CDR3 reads TGTGCCAGTAGTATAGGGGCAGACTACGAGCAGTACTTC. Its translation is CASSIGADYEQYF.

Written as DNA, the CDR3 is TGTGCCAGCCGGACAGGGGTAGGAGACAATGAGCAGTTCTTC. Its protein product is CASRTGVGDNEQFF. This chain connects TRBV18 to TRBJ2-1; 9 bases map to TRBD1. J gave up 5 bases and V 8 bases, and 7 bases lay outside the gene matches. CDR1 is KGHSH, CDR2 LQKENI, per germline. CDR3 length equals 14 residues.